This T cell receptor (beta chain) emerged from a study of human thymus T cells. Profiled with immunoSEQ multiplex PCR; TCRdb holds only in-frame clones, not every one. The table shows over 35,000 clones, with roughly 94% occurring only once. The CDR3 totals 16 residues. The V gene lost 4 bases and the J gene lost 4 bases, with 16 bases spanning the gap. The chain employs TRBV6-7 and TRBJ1-4, with no clear D. TRBV6-7 is flagged as an ORF with uncertain function. This receptor was identified in a boy in the first two years of life with a congenital heart defect but otherwise immunologically healthy. The sequencing input was blood. In DNA, the CDR3 is TGTGCCAGCAGTTCATCCGGGAGCGCCCATAATGAAAAACTGTTTTTT. Its protein product is CASSSSGSAHNEKLFF.